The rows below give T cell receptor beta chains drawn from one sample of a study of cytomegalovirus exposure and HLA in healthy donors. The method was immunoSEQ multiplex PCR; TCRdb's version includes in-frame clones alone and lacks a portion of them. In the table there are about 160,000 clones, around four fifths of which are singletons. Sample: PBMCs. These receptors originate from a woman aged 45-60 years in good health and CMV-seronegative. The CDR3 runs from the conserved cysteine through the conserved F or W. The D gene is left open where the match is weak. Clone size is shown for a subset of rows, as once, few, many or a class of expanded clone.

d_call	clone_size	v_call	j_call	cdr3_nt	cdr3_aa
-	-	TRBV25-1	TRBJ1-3	TGTGCCAGCAGTGAATCGTGGGGGCTTGGAAACACCATATATTTT	CASSESWGLGNTIYF
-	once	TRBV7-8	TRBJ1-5	TGTGCCAGCAGCCCCGCCCTACATCAGCCCCAGCATTTT	CASSPALHQPQHF
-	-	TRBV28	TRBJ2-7	TGTGCCAGCAGTCCGGCGGGACTTGCCTACGAGCAGTACTTC	CASSPAGLAYEQYF
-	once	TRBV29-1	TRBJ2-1	TGCAGCGGATCAGGCAAAGGTGGTGGTGAGCAGTTCTTC	CSGSGKGGGEQFF
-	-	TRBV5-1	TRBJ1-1	TGCGCCAGCAGCCCCGGACAGACGAACACTGAAGCTTTCTTT	CASSPGQTNTEAFF
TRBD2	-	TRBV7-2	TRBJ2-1	TGTGCCAGCAGCTTAAGCGGGACTAGCGGGGGTATTATACATGCTGAGCAGTTCTTC	CASSLSGTSGGIIHAEQFF
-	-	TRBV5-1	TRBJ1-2	TGCGCCAGCAGCTTGGGGGAGGCCTCCTATGGCTACACCTTC	CASSLGEASYGYTF
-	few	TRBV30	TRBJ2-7	TGTGCCTGGAGTTTAGAGATGAGAGCCGAGCAGTACTTC	CAWSLEMRAEQYF
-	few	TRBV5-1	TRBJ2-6	TGCGCCAGCAGGGACAGCTCTGGGGCCAACGTCCTGACTTTC	CASRDSSGANVLTF
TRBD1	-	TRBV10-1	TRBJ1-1	TGCGCCAGCAGTGATCACAGGGGGCTGGGCACTGAAGCTTTCTTT	CASSDHRGLGTEAFF
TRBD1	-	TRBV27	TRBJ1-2	TGTGCCAGCAGTTTCCGACAGGGGGCTGCCTATGGCTACACCTTC	CASSFRQGAAYGYTF
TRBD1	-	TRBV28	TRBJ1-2	TGTGCCAGCAGGAAGGGACAGAACTATGGCTACACCTTC	CASRKGQNYGYTF
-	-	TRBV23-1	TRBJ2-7	TGCGCCAGCAGTCACATAAACGTACTCCCCTCCTACGAGCAGTACTTC	CASSHINVLPSYEQYF
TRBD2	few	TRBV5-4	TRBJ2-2	TGTGCCAGCAGCTTGATGGCGGGGGGGCCGTCCGGGGAGCTGTTTTTT	CASSLMAGGPSGELFF
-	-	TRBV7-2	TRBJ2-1	TGTGCCAGCAGTTTCGACCCGATGACGGCAGACAAACAGTTCTTC	CASSFDPMTADKQFF
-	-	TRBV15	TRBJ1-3	TGTGCCACCAGCAGAGACAGGGCTGGAAACACCATATATTTT	CATSRDRAGNTIYF
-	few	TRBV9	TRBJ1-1	TGTGCCAGCAGCGTTACTACAGGTACCCCCTGGGAAGCTTTCTTT	CASSVTTGTPWEAFF
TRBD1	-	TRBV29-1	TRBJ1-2	TGCAGCGTTGGGGACAGGGCTGGTGGCTACACCTTC	CSVGDRAGGYTF
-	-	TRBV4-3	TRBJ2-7	TGCGCCAGCAGCCAAAGTAGGCAGGGTACCTACGAGCAGTACTTC	CASSQSRQGTYEQYF
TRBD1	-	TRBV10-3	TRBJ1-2	TGTGCCACCTCGCCGGGACAGGGGGCCGAGGGCTACACCTTC	CATSPGQGAEGYTF
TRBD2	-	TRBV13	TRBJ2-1	TGTGCCAGCAGCTCACTGAGGGGACTAGCGGGAGTGAAGATTGGAGATGAGCAGTTCTTC	CASSSLRGLAGVKIGDEQFF
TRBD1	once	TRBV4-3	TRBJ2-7	TGCGCCAGCAGCCTGGACAGGCCAGCCTACGAGCAGTACTTC	CASSLDRPAYEQYF
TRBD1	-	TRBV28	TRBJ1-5	TGTGCCAGCAGGCCGGGACAGGGGTATAATCAGCCCCAGCATTTT	CASRPGQGYNQPQHF
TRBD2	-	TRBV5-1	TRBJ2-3	TGCGCCAGCAGCTTGGAGGGACTAGCCCCAAGAGGAGGGGATACGCAGTATTTT	CASSLEGLAPRGGDTQYF
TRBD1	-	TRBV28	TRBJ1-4	TGTGCCAGCAGTTTATTGAGGCAGGGGGGCCTCCTGAATGAAAAACTGTTTTTT	CASSLLRQGGLLNEKLFF
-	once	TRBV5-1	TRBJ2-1	TGCGCCAGCAGCTTGGACACAATGGCAGGGGCCTCCTACAATGAGCAGTTCTTC	CASSLDTMAGASYNEQFF
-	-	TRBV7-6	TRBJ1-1	TGTGCCAGCAGCTTAGGGGGCCACGATTCTGAAGCTTTCTTT	CASSLGGHDSEAFF
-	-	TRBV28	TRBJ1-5	TGTGCCAGCAGTACCAGCGGAGTCTGGGGAAAACGGGGGAATCAGCCCCAGCATTTT	CASSTSGVWGKRGNQPQHF
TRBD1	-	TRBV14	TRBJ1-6	TGTGCCAGCAGCCAACTAGGGGGCGCGGATAATTCACCCCTCCACTTT	CASSQLGGADNSPLHF
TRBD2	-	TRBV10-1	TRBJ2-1	TGCGCCAGCAGTGCTAGCGGGGGGGCGGATGAGCAGTTCTTC	CASSASGGADEQFF
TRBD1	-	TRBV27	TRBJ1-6	TGTGCCAGCAGTCAAGACAGGGCCGTGGGGAGCTCCTATAATTCACCCCTCCACTTT	CASSQDRAVGSSYNSPLHF
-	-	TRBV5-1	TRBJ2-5	TGCGCCAGCAGCTCCTTCCAGGGGATCAGAGAGACCCAGTACTTC	CASSSFQGIRETQYF
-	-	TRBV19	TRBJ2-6	TGTGCCAGTAGTTCTAGGGGGTGGGCCAACGTCCTGACTTTC	CASSSRGWANVLTF
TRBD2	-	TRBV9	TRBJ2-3	TGTGCCAGCAGCGTAGTGAGACTAGCGGAAGGGGATACGCAGTATTTT	CASSVVRLAEGDTQYF
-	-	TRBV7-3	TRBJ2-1	TGTGCCAGCAGCCTTTCGGGTGCCCAGTTCTTC	CASSLSGAQFF
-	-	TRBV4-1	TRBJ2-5	TGCGCCAGCAGCCAAGAACTTAACAGTTACTTC	CASSQELNSYF
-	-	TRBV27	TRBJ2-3	TGTGCCAGCAGCTCTCTGCGAGGCACCAGCACAGATACGCAGTATTTT	CASSSLRGTSTDTQYF
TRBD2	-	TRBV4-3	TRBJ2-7	TGCGCCAGCAGCCAAGATCTAAGCGGGGGGGACTCCTACGAGCAGTACTTC	CASSQDLSGGDSYEQYF
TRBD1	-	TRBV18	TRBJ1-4	TGTGCCAGCTCACCCCCGGGGCAGGGGGAAGGAAAACTGTTTTTT	CASSPPGQGEGKLFF
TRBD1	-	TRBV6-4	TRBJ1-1	TGTGCCAGCAGCGACCGGGACAGGGACACTGAAGCTTTCTTT	CASSDRDRDTEAFF
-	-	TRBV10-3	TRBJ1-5	TGTGCCATCAGTGTCGGAGGGGGGGGGTCTAATCAGCCCCAGCATTTT	CAISVGGGGSNQPQHF
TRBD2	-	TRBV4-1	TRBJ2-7	TGCGCCAGCAGCCCCTGGGCTAGCGGGACGGGGAACGAGCAGTACTTC	CASSPWASGTGNEQYF
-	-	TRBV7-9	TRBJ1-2	TGTGCCAGCAGCCCGGTGGCAGGTCTGGCGGGCTATGGCTACACCTTC	CASSPVAGLAGYGYTF
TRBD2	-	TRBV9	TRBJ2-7	TGTGCCAGCAGCGTAGGAACTAGCGAACCCTACGAGCAGTACTTC	CASSVGTSEPYEQYF
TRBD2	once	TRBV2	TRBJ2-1	TGTGCCAGCAGTGATCTCCGGGCGGGAGGGGGCGATAGCTCCTACAATGAGCAGTTCTTC	CASSDLRAGGGDSSYNEQFF
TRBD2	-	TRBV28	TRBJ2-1	TGTGCCAGCAACCACGGTAGGGCTAGCGGGTACAATGAGCAGTTCTTC	CASNHGRASGYNEQFF
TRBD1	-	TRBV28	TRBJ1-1	TGTGCCAGCGTCTGGGACAGTAGATCCATGAACACTGAAGCTTTCTTT	CASVWDSRSMNTEAFF
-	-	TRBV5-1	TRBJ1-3	TGCGCCAGCAGCTTGGGGAGAGTCTCTGGAAACACCATATATTTT	CASSLGRVSGNTIYF
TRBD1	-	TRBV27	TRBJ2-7	TGTGCCAGTTCCCGGGACAGGACTTACTACGAGCAGTACTTC	CASSRDRTYYEQYF
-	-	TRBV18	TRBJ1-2	TGTGCCAGCTCACTCCCCGGAGGGGATGGCTACACCTTC	CASSLPGGDGYTF
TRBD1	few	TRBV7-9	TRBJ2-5	TGTGCCAGCAGCTTTGGGCCGGGGACAGCACAAGAGACCCAGTACTTC	CASSFGPGTAQETQYF
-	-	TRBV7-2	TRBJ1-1	TGTGCCAGCAGCTTAGCCCCAGCAGGGAAGGAAACTGAAGCTTTCTTT	CASSLAPAGKETEAFF
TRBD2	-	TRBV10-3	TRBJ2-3	TGTGCCATCAGTGAGGGGGGACTAGGATATTTT	CAISEGGLGYF
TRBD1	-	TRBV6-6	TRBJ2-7	TGTGCCAGCAGTTACTCCGCTGGGACAGGGGGCCGCGAGCAGTACTTC	CASSYSAGTGGREQYF
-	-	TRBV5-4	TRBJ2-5	TGTGCCAGCAGCTTACGCCAGGCTCCGGAGACCCAGTACTTC	CASSLRQAPETQYF
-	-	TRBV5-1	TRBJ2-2	TGCGCCAGCAGCTTTGGCACGAACACCGGGGAGCTGTTTTTT	CASSFGTNTGELFF